The rows below give T cell receptor beta chains drawn from one sample of a study of blood T cell repertoires in COVID-19. Libraries were prepared by immunoSEQ multiplex PCR; TCRdb keeps only in-frame clonotypes and omits some of them. The sample holds roughly 390,000 clones, approximately 81% seen once. Sample: peripheral blood. These receptors came from a woman between 18 and 29 years old with acute or convalescent COVID-19. Both conserved end residues are part of each CDR3. The order of the fields is CDR3 protein, CDR3 DNA, V gene, clone size, D gene, J gene. A D gene is named only where the DNA matches it firmly. Rows give clone size only sometimes, using once, few, many, or a class for an expanded clone.

CDR3: CASNPGQGHYGYTF; DNA: TGTGCCAGCAACCCGGGACAGGGACACTATGGCTACACCTTC; V: TRBV9; size: few; D: TRBD1; J: TRBJ1-2
CDR3: CASSETQVVGNTEAFF; DNA: TGCGCCAGCAGTGAGACCCAGGTAGTGGGGAACACTGAAGCTTTCTTT; V: TRBV10-2; size: -; D: -; J: TRBJ1-1
CDR3: CASSLSGTPYNEQFF; DNA: TGTGCCAGTAGCCTTAGCGGAACCCCCTACAATGAGCAGTTCTTC; V: TRBV19; size: -; D: -; J: TRBJ2-1
CDR3: CASSREGLSGGEKLFF; DNA: TGTGCCAGCAGCAGGGAAGGACTATCGGGAGGTGAAAAACTGTTTTTT; V: TRBV5-5; size: -; D: -; J: TRBJ1-4
CDR3: CAIDQINTEAFF; DNA: TGTGCCATCGATCAGATAAACACTGAAGCTTTCTTT; V: TRBV2; size: few; D: -; J: TRBJ1-1
CDR3: CAWSVFGGADYGYTF; DNA: TGTGCCTGGAGTGTATTTGGGGGCGCAGACTATGGCTACACCTTC; V: TRBV30; size: -; D: -; J: TRBJ1-2
CDR3: CASKNNNYGYTF; DNA: TGTGCCAGTAAAAACAATAACTATGGCTACACCTTC; V: TRBV19; size: -; D: -; J: TRBJ1-2
CDR3: CASSVSRQGISGDGETQYF; DNA: TGTGCCAGCAGTGTTTCAAGACAGGGAATTTCGGGAGATGGAGAGACCCAGTACTTC; V: TRBV2; size: -; D: -; J: TRBJ2-5
CDR3: CASSLYRGGPSTDTQYF; DNA: TGTGCCAGCAGTTTATATCGTGGGGGCCCGAGCACAGATACGCAGTATTTT; V: TRBV27; size: -; D: -; J: TRBJ2-3
CDR3: CASSFRQGTDEQYF; DNA: TGTGCCAGCAGCTTCCGACAGGGGACCGACGAGCAGTACTTC; V: TRBV7-9; size: -; D: TRBD1; J: TRBJ2-7
CDR3: CASGGTELYNEQFF; DNA: TGCGCCAGCGGGGGGACAGAGTTGTACAATGAGCAGTTCTTC; V: TRBV5-1; size: -; D: -; J: TRBJ2-1
CDR3: CASSFSGLNTEAFF; DNA: TGCGCCAGCAGCTTTTCAGGCCTGAACACTGAAGCTTTCTTT; V: TRBV5-1; size: once; D: -; J: TRBJ1-1
CDR3: CASSLGQGALGYTF; DNA: TGCGCCAGCAGCTTGGGACAGGGGGCGCTTGGCTACACCTTC; V: TRBV5-1; size: -; D: TRBD1; J: TRBJ1-2
CDR3: CASSWTSGHTEAFF; DNA: TGTGCCAGCAGCTGGACATCCGGGCACACTGAAGCTTTCTTT; V: TRBV5-8; size: once; D: -; J: TRBJ1-1
CDR3: CAWKPGGFNQPQHF; DNA: TGTGCCTGGAAACCGGGGGGGTTCAATCAGCCCCAGCATTTT; V: TRBV30; size: -; D: -; J: TRBJ1-5
CDR3: CSASPPEAGRGPDTQYF; DNA: TGCAGTGCTAGTCCTCCGGAGGCGGGACGAGGACCAGATACGCAGTATTTT; V: TRBV20-1; size: -; D: -; J: TRBJ2-3
CDR3: CASSGQEYQPQHF; DNA: TGTGCCAGCAGTGGACAGGAATATCAGCCCCAGCATTTT; V: TRBV2; size: -; D: -; J: TRBJ1-5
CDR3: CASRPPGLGHNEQFF; DNA: TGTGCCAGCAGACCTCCGGGACTAGGGCACAATGAGCAGTTCTTC; V: TRBV27; size: -; D: TRBD2; J: TRBJ2-1
CDR3: CASSPPSGLVDGYTF; DNA: TGTGCCAGCAGCCCGCCTTCAGGATTGGTCGATGGCTACACCTTC; V: TRBV3-1/TRBV3-2; size: -; D: -; J: TRBJ1-2
CDR3: CASSQDGAAGGPDTQYF; DNA: TGTGCCAGCAGCCAAGATGGTGCAGCGGGGGGGCCAGATACGCAGTATTTT; V: TRBV4-2; size: -; D: TRBD2; J: TRBJ2-3
CDR3: CASSPSGRAGHEQFF; DNA: TGCGCCAGCAGTCCCAGCGGGAGGGCCGGGCATGAGCAGTTCTTC; V: TRBV5-1; size: -; D: TRBD2; J: TRBJ2-1
CDR3: CASSAPRGGTQYF; DNA: TGTGCCAGCAGCGCCCCCAGGGGAGGGACGCAGTATTTT; V: TRBV28; size: -; D: -; J: TRBJ2-3
CDR3: CASSFIAAQYF; DNA: TGTGCCAGCAGTTTCATAGCTGCGCAGTATTTT; V: TRBV12-3/TRBV12-4; size: -; D: -; J: TRBJ2-3
CDR3: CASSLDLEDVLTF; DNA: TGCGCCAGCAGCTTGGACTTAGAGGACGTCCTGACTTTC; V: TRBV5-1; size: -; D: -; J: TRBJ2-6
CDR3: CASSIAKSYEAFF; DNA: TGTGCCAGTAGTATAGCTAAAAGTTACGAAGCTTTCTTT; V: TRBV19; size: -; D: -; J: TRBJ1-1
CDR3: CSSSQPSNEQFF; DNA: TGCAGCTCATCACAGCCCAGTAATGAGCAGTTCTTC; V: TRBV29-1; size: -; D: -; J: TRBJ2-1
CDR3: CASSSWTSGRAGELFF; DNA: TGTGCCAGCAGTTCCTGGACTAGCGGGAGGGCCGGGGAGCTGTTTTTT; V: TRBV6-2/TRBV6-3; size: -; D: TRBD2; J: TRBJ2-2
CDR3: CASTSILQPEAFF; DNA: TGTGCCAGCACCTCTATACTCCAACCTGAAGCTTTCTTT; V: TRBV7-9; size: -; D: -; J: TRBJ1-1
CDR3: CASSLFISGLAVSYEQYF; DNA: TGTGCCAGCAGTTTGTTCATTTCTGGGCTAGCGGTTAGCTACGAGCAGTACTTC; V: TRBV28; size: -; D: TRBD2; J: TRBJ2-7
CDR3: CASSRDFGTDTQYF; DNA: TGCGCCAGCAGTCGGGACTTCGGCACAGATACGCAGTATTTT; V: TRBV10-1; size: -; D: -; J: TRBJ2-3
CDR3: CATRDRVGGAFF; DNA: TGTGCCACCAGAGACAGGGTCGGGGGAGCTTTCTTT; V: TRBV24-1; size: -; D: TRBD1; J: TRBJ1-1
CDR3: CATIETGREHGYTF; DNA: TGTGCCACCATAGAGACAGGGCGGGAACATGGCTACACCTTC; V: TRBV19; size: -; D: TRBD1; J: TRBJ1-2
CDR3: CASSPSLAGGQETQYF; DNA: TGTGCCAGCAGCCCCTCCTTAGCGGGGGGCCAAGAGACCCAGTACTTC; V: TRBV9; size: few; D: TRBD2; J: TRBJ2-5
CDR3: CSASFGRNTGELFF; DNA: TGCAGTGCTAGTTTCGGTAGGAACACCGGGGAGCTGTTTTTT; V: TRBV20-1; size: -; D: -; J: TRBJ2-2
CDR3: CASNYRSSYNSPLHF; DNA: TGTGCCAGCAATTACCGGAGCTCCTATAATTCACCCCTCCACTTT; V: TRBV28; size: -; D: -; J: TRBJ1-6
CDR3: CASSLRQGLAGWYEQYF; DNA: TGTGCCAGCAGTCTCCGGCAGGGACTAGCGGGGTGGTACGAGCAGTACTTC; V: TRBV6-2/TRBV6-3; size: -; D: TRBD2; J: TRBJ2-7
CDR3: CASSQGAVAGGETQYF; DNA: TGTGCCAGCAGCCAAGGGGCGGTAGCGGGAGGGGAGACCCAGTACTTC; V: TRBV4-2; size: -; D: TRBD2; J: TRBJ2-5
CDR3: CASGASRGGEQFF; DNA: TGTGCTAGTGGTGCTTCAAGGGGTGGTGAGCAGTTCTTC; V: TRBV12-5; size: -; D: -; J: TRBJ2-1
CDR3: CASYSWGTGVTEAFF; DNA: TGTGCCAGTTACTCATGGGGGACAGGGGTTACTGAAGCTTTCTTT; V: TRBV19; size: -; D: TRBD1; J: TRBJ1-1
CDR3: CASRLGGDTQYF; DNA: TGTGCCAGCAGACTAGGAGGAGATACGCAGTATTTT; V: TRBV12-3/TRBV12-4; size: -; D: -; J: TRBJ2-3
CDR3: CASSIGPHWDRGTSYEQYF; DNA: TGTGCCAGTAGTATCGGGCCCCACTGGGACAGGGGGACCTCCTACGAGCAGTACTTC; V: TRBV19; size: -; D: TRBD1; J: TRBJ2-7
CDR3: CASSPPGFTIVGYGYTF; DNA: TGTGCCAGCTCACCACCGGGTTTCACTATCGTCGGCTATGGCTACACCTTC; V: TRBV18; size: -; D: -; J: TRBJ1-2
CDR3: CASSPGQANTGELFF; DNA: TGTGCCAGCAGTCCGGGACAGGCGAACACCGGGGAGCTGTTTTTT; V: TRBV25-1; size: few; D: TRBD1; J: TRBJ2-2
CDR3: CASSRDRVYGYTF; DNA: TGTGCCAGCAGCCGGGACAGGGTGTATGGCTACACCTTC; V: TRBV7-9; size: -; D: TRBD1; J: TRBJ1-2
CDR3: CASSLAGDYGYTF; DNA: TGTGCCAGCAGCTTAGCAGGGGACTATGGCTACACCTTC; V: TRBV11-2; size: few; D: -; J: TRBJ1-2